This T cell receptor beta chain is drawn from a study of shared clonotypes between healthy human individuals. Donation came from healthy HIV-negative adults that had no recent acute infections or vaccinations. Subsets obtained from CD4+ cells comprised CD45RA+ naive and CD45RA-negative memory cells. Deep-level assay runs were performed. Replicate sorted-subset PCRs were loaded with roughly 200 ng DNA, about 30,000 T cell genomes. Some clones are missing from TCRdb's copy, which holds only in-frame ones; the method was immunoSEQ multiplex PCR. Altogether over 2 million clones are present, about nine tenths being singletons, with the ten largest covering roughly 0.34%. Sequencing was performed on naive CD4+ T cells from PBMCs. Subset defined: CD45RA+ positively selected. The TCR comes from a man aged 18 to 35 in good health. Some clones in this sample may be carry-over from other donors' samples.

The CDR3 spells CASSLLGASQETQYF. The CDR3 DNA is TGTGCCAGCAGTTTACTAGGGGCTTCCCAAGAGACCCAGTACTTC. The chain has TRBV27 and TRBJ2-5; weak D call: TRBD1 (5 bases). This CDR3 comprises 15 residues. Looked up from germline, CDR1 is MNHEY and CDR2 is SMNVEV (reference sequence). Trimming left V 2 bases short and J 1 base short, with 11 bases between.